By sample share, the clone carrying this T cell receptor (beta chain) is large. No antigen is known for it. There are 14 residues in the CDR3. Per the germline V gene, CDR1 is MNHEY and CDR2 is SMNVEV (reference sequence). V gave up 6 bases and J gave up 5 bases, with 14 bases separating them. The data were taken from a study of T cell repertoires in aging, cancer and after chemotherapy. Study findings and constraints: Untreated cancer patients had significantly lower blood TCR diversity than age-matched healthy donors. The repertoire data cannot show anything about immunological memory following chemotherapy.

TCR beta rearrangements were amplified from peripheral blood genomic DNA. Multiplex touch-down PCR with TRB-A/B primers amplified rearranged V-D-J TRB sequences. In TCRdb, the multiplex PCR reads were re-called with MiXCR into one record per CDR3 protein. This repertoire shows approximately 850 distinct CDR3 sequences, about 25% found once; its top ten account for around 17%. The sequence was obtained from a human donor with a solid tumor. This chain links TRBV27 with TRBJ1-5, with TRBD1 as a possible D gene (5 bases). Sample: blood. The chain's CDR3 is CASRAGTSHQPQHF. The CDR3 coding sequence is TGTGCCAGCAGAGCCGGGACTTCCCATCAGCCCCAGCATTTT.